This TCR beta chain was observed in a study of TIL therapy for anti-PD-1-resistant metastatic lung cancer. Overall study context: Patients then received nivolumab; progressors got lymphodepletion, TIL and IL-2. Tumors carried a median about 1.5 non-synonymous mutations per megabase.

Regarding time point: pre-treatment sample, taken before nivolumab and TIL therapy. Stage 4 NSCLC adults joined between late 2017 and early 2020. The immunoSEQ assay was v3. Sequenced by immunoSEQ multiplex PCR; TCRdb stores in-frame clones only, minus some. The sample records approximately 50,000 clones, roughly 85% being singletons. The table lists this clone with a count of one. Germline assignment: CDR1 GTSNPN and CDR2 SVGIG (reference sequence). Unmatched junction bases numbered 7, after V lost 7 bases and J lost 3 bases. The CDR3 is 14 amino acids. This TCR was sampled from a man in his sixties or seventies with non-small cell lung cancer. This sequence joins TRBV30 and TRBJ2-1, with TRBD1 identical over 9 bases. Sample: blood, taken at baseline. CDR3 amino acids: CALQQGADYNEQFF. In DNA form, the CDR3 reads TGTGCCTTACAACAGGGGGCTGACTACAATGAGCAGTTCTTC.